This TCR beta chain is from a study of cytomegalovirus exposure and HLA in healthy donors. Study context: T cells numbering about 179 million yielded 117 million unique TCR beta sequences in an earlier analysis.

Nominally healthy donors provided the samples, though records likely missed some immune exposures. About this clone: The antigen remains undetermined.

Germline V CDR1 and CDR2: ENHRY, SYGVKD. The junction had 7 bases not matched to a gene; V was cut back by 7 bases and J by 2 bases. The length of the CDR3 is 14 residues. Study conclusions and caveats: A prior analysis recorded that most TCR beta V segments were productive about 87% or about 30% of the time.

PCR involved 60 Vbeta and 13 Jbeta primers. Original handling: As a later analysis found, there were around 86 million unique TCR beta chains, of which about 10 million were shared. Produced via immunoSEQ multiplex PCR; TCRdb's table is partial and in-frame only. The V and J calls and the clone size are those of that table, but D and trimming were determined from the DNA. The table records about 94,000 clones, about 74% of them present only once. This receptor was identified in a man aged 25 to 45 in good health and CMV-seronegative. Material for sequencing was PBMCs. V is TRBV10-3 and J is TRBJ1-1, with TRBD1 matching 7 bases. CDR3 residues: CAITPGQTNTEAFF. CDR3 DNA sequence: TGTGCCATCACCCCGGGACAGACAAACACTGAAGCTTTCTTT.